The 30 T cell receptor beta chains below come from one sample, sequenced in a study of cytomegalovirus exposure and HLA in healthy donors. Both 60 Vbeta primers and 13 Jbeta primers went into the PCR. Only in-frame clones appear in the TCRdb table, and some are missing; sequencing was by immunoSEQ multiplex PCR. The table includes around 100,000 clones, about three quarters detected once. The source material was PBMCs. These receptors all come from a man in his sixties in good health and CMV-seropositive.

As DNA, the CDR3 is TGTGCCAGCAGTAAAATCGGTGTCGAGCAGTACTTC. This encodes CASSKIGVEQYF. V gene TRBV6-1 combines with J gene TRBJ2-7; D not resolved. V lost 5 bases and J 6 bases, leaving 11 bases between the germline ends. CDR1 is MNHNS and CDR2 is SASEGT in the germline V gene. The CDR3 length is 12 residues.

The V gene is TRBV11-2, the J gene TRBJ2-4, with TRBD2 matching 10 bases. V lost 5 bases, J lost 1 base, and 11 bases stayed unmatched. The germline V gene has CDR1 SGHAT and CDR2 FQNNGV. The CDR3 covers 18 residues. The DNA for the CDR3 is TGTGCCAGCAGCCCCGGTAGCGGGGGGCCCGTGGCCAAAAACATTCAGTACTTC. Translated: CASSPGSGGPVAKNIQYF. Drawing the rest from reference TRBV11-2 and TRBJ2-4, the complete variable domain is EAGVAQSPRYKIIEKRQSVAFWCNPISGHATLYWYQQILGQGPKLLIQFQNNGVVDDSQLPKDRFSAERLKGVDSTLKIQPAKLEDSAVYLCASSPGSGGPVAKNIQYFGAGTRLSVL.

This chain links TRBV27 with TRBJ1-1; tentatively, D is TRBD1 (5 bases). V lost 5 bases, J lost 12 bases, and 16 bases lay in between. The CDR3 has 12 amino acids. Germline values: CDR1 MNHEY, CDR2 SMNVEV (reference sequence). The CDR3 DNA reads TGTGCCAGCAGTCCCCCAGGGTTCGGTTCTTTCTTT. Amino acid sequence: CASSPPGFGSFF.

This clone was seen more than once but under ten times. The chain is built from TRBV6-1 and TRBJ1-4, with 9 bases aligning to TRBD1. Trimming took 0 bases from V and 8 from J; bases not matched to a gene: 4. Germline assignment: CDR1 MNHNS and CDR2 SASEGT. The CDR3 covers 15 residues. The CDR3 DNA sequence: TGTGCCAGCAGTGAAGCAGGGACAGGGTCCGAAAAACTGTTTTTT. It yields the protein CASSEAGTGSEKLFF.

This clone was detected only a few times. The CDR3 sequence is CASSGREGQPQHF. CDR3 nucleotides: TGTGCCAGCAGTGGTCGGGAAGGGCAGCCCCAGCATTTT. The rearrangement links TRBV6-4 to TRBJ1-5, with unresolved D. The CDR3 covers 13 residues. Trimming removed 4 bases at V and 7 bases at J, with 11 bases between. Germline CDR1 and CDR2: MRHNA and SNTAGT.

This clone was found a few times. The V gene is TRBV18, the J gene TRBJ1-1; D is possibly TRBD1 (6 bases). Per the germline V gene, CDR1 is KGHSH and CDR2 is LQKENI. V lost 2 bases and J 6 bases, leaving 10 bases between the germline ends. This CDR3 contains 13 residues. The CDR3 region has the DNA TGTGCCAGCTCACCAGACAGGCCGGCTGAAGCTTTCTTT. This encodes CASSPDRPAEAFF.

The rearrangement links TRBV21-1 to TRBJ2-7; TRBD1, the D gene given by the table, was not confirmed from the DNA. TRBV21-1 is a known pseudogene. The CDR3 is 16 residues long. The chain's CDR3 is CASSARQGGGSYEQYF. CDR3 in DNA: TGTGCCAGCAGCGCCCGACAGGGCGGAGGATCCTACGAGCAGTACTTC.

The chain carries TRBV25-1 and TRBJ2-5; 7 bases agree with TRBD1. Trimming at V came to 1 base and at J to 5 bases, leaving 1 base not matched to a gene. Germline lookup yields CDR1 MGHDK and CDR2 SYGVNS. The CDR3 covers 13 residues. CDR3 DNA sequence: TGTGCCAGCAGTGAATTAGGGGGCGAGACCCAGTACTTC. Protein sequence: CASSELGGETQYF.

This clone is a singleton in its sample. This rearrangement joins TRBV10-3 to TRBJ2-5; TRBD2 matches 8 bases. The CDR3 has 14 residues. Germline V lookup: CDR1 ENHRY, CDR2 SYGVKD. The V gene end was trimmed by 10 bases and the J gene end by 4 bases; junction bases not matched to a gene: 11. CDR3 region: CATAPGAGGETQYF. DNA for the CDR3: TGTGCCACCGCGCCGGGGGCGGGGGGAGAGACCCAGTACTTC.

This clone was counted only a few times. The CDR3 DNA reads TGTGCCAGCAGTCTCTACGAGCAGTACTTC. This encodes CASSLYEQYF. This chain connects TRBV2 to TRBJ2-7; D is unresolved. This CDR3 has 10 residues. Per the germline V gene, CDR1 is SNHLY and CDR2 is FYNNEI. Deletions cut 5 bases from V and 3 bases from J, with 2 bases between. The full variable domain, in which reference TRBV2 and TRBJ2-7 provide the parts outside the CDR3, is EPEVTQTPSHQVTQMGQEVILRCVPISNHLYFYWYRQILGQKVEFLVSFYNNEISEKSEIFDDQFSVERPDGSNFTLKIRSTKLEDSAMYFCASSLYEQYFGPGTRLTVT.

The chain has TRBV14 and TRBJ2-5; 9 positions agree with TRBD1. CDR1 SGHDN and CDR2 FVKESK come from the germline V gene. This CDR3 has 17 amino acids. Trimming took 0 bases from V and 4 from J; bases not matched to a gene: 9. This chain's CDR3 is CASSQETGTGLAETQYF. The CDR3 DNA sequence: TGTGCCAGCAGCCAAGAAACGGGGACAGGGTTGGCAGAGACCCAGTACTTC.

The chain is built from TRBV25-1 and TRBJ2-2; TRBD1 might be the D (6 bases). V was cut by 2 bases and J by 0 bases, with 16 bases left in between. The CDR3 covers 18 residues. Germline CDR1 is MGHDK and CDR2 is SYGVNS. This chain's CDR3 is CASSERGFAASNTGELFF. CDR3 DNA sequence: TGTGCCAGCAGTGAAAGGGGGTTCGCAGCTTCGAACACCGGGGAGCTGTTTTTT.

This sequence joins TRBV6-5 and TRBJ2-1, with D unresolved. V lost 6 bases and J lost 9, with 15 bases in between. This CDR3 is 13 amino acids long. Germline loops: CDR1 MNHEY, CDR2 SVGAGI. In DNA form, the CDR3 reads TGTGCCAGCAGACCGACCGAGACGGGTGAGCAGTTCTTC. Translation gives CASRPTETGEQFF.

The chain employs TRBV7-8 and TRBJ2-2; TRBD1 matches at 7 bases. Germline trimming cut 7 bases from V and 6 bases from J; bases unmatched to any gene: 8. The V gene's germline CDR1 is SGHVS and CDR2 FQNEAQ. The CDR3 has 14 residues. CDR3 protein: CASKKGGAPGELFF. DNA for the CDR3: TGTGCCAGCAAAAAAGGGGGCGCCCCCGGGGAGCTGTTTTTT.

The chain joins TRBV4-2 to TRBJ1-6, with D unresolved. Trimming shortened V by 0 bases and J by 5 bases, and 11 bases separated the two germline ends. This CDR3 comprises 16 residues. CDR1 is LGHNA, CDR2 YNFKEQ, per germline. The CDR3 region is CASSQERARNNSPLHF. The CDR3 DNA is TGTGCCAGCAGCCAAGAGCGGGCTCGGAATAATTCACCCCTCCACTTT.

This chain connects TRBV9 to TRBJ2-5; TRBD2 aligns across 11 bases. The germline V gene has CDR1 SGDLS and CDR2 YYNGEE. After removal of 2 bases from V and 5 bases from J, the junction contained 8 bases not matched to a gene. The CDR3 spans 16 residues. CDR3 sequence reads: CASSVGSGGATETQYF. The CDR3 DNA follows: TGTGCCAGCAGCGTGGGTAGCGGGGGGGCGACGGAGACCCAGTACTTC.

This clone was seen only once. The V gene is TRBV11-2, the J gene TRBJ2-7; TRBD2 aligns across 7 bases. Trimming removed 1 base from V and 6 bases from J; junction bases left unmatched: 3. Germline loops: CDR1 SGHAT, CDR2 FQNNGV. The CDR3 consists of 13 residues. The CDR3, as DNA: TGTGCCAGCAGCTTAGTTTCGGGGGGCGAGCAGTACTTC. Translated: CASSLVSGGEQYF.

This chain links TRBV7-2 with TRBJ2-2, with 11 positions matching TRBD2. The CDR3 contains 18 residues. Looked up from germline, CDR1 is SGHTA and CDR2 is FQGNSA. Trimming took 0 bases from V and 1 from J; bases not matched to a gene: 4. The CDR3 nucleotides read TGTGCCAGCAGCTTAGCGCTAGCGGGGGGCTTGAACACCGGGGAGCTGTTTTTT. Translating gives CASSLALAGGLNTGELFF.

This clone has a handful of counts. The V call is TRBV15, the J call TRBJ1-2; D gene ambiguous. Germline V gives CDR1 LNHNV, CDR2 YYDKDF (reference sequence). The CDR3 length is 14 residues. Trimming pared 2 bases from V and 7 bases from J, leaving 14 bases between. The CDR3 nucleotides read TGTGCCACCAGCAGACCGGGGAAGTCCCTTGGCTACACCTTC. Translating it yields CATSRPGKSLGYTF.

V and J are TRBV27 and TRBJ1-1; D not resolved. The V and J ends lost 7 bases and 4 bases respectively, with 13 bases between them. The CDR3 consists of 13 residues. Per germline, CDR1 MNHEY and CDR2 SMNVEV (reference sequence). In DNA, the CDR3 is TGTGCCAGCAACTCCGGGGTGGGCACTGAAGCTTTCTTT. Protein: CASNSGVGTEAFF.

V is TRBV21-1 and J is TRBJ1-4; the table gives TRBD1 as D, unverified against the DNA. TRBV21-1 constitutes a pseudogene. The CDR3 consists of 17 residues. The CDR3 region is CASSGRDRGRADEKLFF. The DNA of the CDR3 is TGTGCCAGCAGCGGCCGGGACAGGGGAAGGGCTGATGAAAAACTGTTTTTT.

V and J are TRBV7-2 and TRBJ2-3; TRBD2 matches 10 bases. CDR3 length equals 19 residues. J was trimmed by 0 bases and V by 2 bases; bases with no gene match: 11. CDR1 is SGHTA and CDR2 is FQGNSA in the germline V gene. CDR3 sequence (DNA): TGTGCCAGCAGCTTAAGTTGGCTAGCGGGGGAAACTAGCACAGATACGCAGTATTTT. It translates to CASSLSWLAGETSTDTQYF.

The chain couples TRBV18 to TRBJ1-5; tentatively, D is TRBD1 (6 bases). The CDR3 covers 16 residues. Germline V gene sequence: CDR1 KGHSH, CDR2 LQKENI. V lost 1 base and J 2 bases, leaving 12 bases between the germline ends. The CDR3 is CASSPRGGRGNQPQHF. Written as DNA, the CDR3 is TGTGCCAGCTCACCACGAGGGGGAAGAGGCAATCAGCCCCAGCATTTT.

The rearrangement links TRBV5-4 to TRBJ1-3, with D unresolved. The germline gives CDR1 SGHNT, CDR2 YYREEE (reference sequence). V lost 4 bases and J 0 bases, leaving 8 bases between the germline ends. The CDR3 is 14 amino acids. CDR3 coding DNA: TGTGCCAGCAGCGGCGGATTCTCTGGAAACACCATATATTTT. Amino acids: CASSGGFSGNTIYF.

The genes are TRBV18 and TRBJ2-5; 9 nucleotides match TRBD1. V shed 3 bases, J shed 2 bases, and the junction held 13 bases outside the gene matches. This CDR3 has 18 amino acids. The germline CDR1 and CDR2 sequences are KGHSH and LQKENI. The CDR3 DNA is TGTGCCAGCTCACCCATCGGGACAGGGTTCTCTTGGCAAGAGACCCAGTACTTC. This gives the protein CASSPIGTGFSWQETQYF.

The rearrangement links TRBV5-6 to TRBJ2-1, with 9 bases lining up with TRBD2. Germline V gene lookup returns CDR1 SGHDT and CDR2 YYEEEE. This CDR3 contains 14 residues. J gave up 7 bases and V 0 bases, and 2 bases lay outside the gene matches. Written as DNA, the CDR3 is TGTGCCAGCAGCTTGGTTAGCGGGGGTAATGAGCAGTTCTTC. Protein sequence: CASSLVSGGNEQFF.

The genes are TRBV10-3 and TRBJ1-1; D gene uncertain. Germline loops: CDR1 ENHRY, CDR2 SYGVKD. The CDR3 contains 13 residues. Trimming took off 10 bases at V and 8 bases at J, with 20 bases between the two ends. CDR3 protein: CATINGLGGEAFF. CDR3 DNA: TGTGCCACCATTAACGGCCTCGGAGGAGAAGCTTTCTTT.

This chain joins TRBV7-2 and TRBJ1-2; TRBD1 might be the D (5 bases). V lost 5 bases and J 4 bases, leaving 11 bases between the germline ends. Germline V gene lookup returns CDR1 SGHTA and CDR2 FQGNSA. The CDR3 covers 13 residues. DNA for the CDR3: TGTGCCAGCAGCCCAGGGTACCTCTATGGCTACACCTTC. This encodes CASSPGYLYGYTF.

The chain links TRBV18 to TRBJ2-5; 10 nucleotides agree with TRBD1. After removal of 6 bases from V and 6 bases from J, the junction contained 13 bases not matched to a gene. The length of the CDR3 is 16 residues. CDR1 and CDR2 from the germline V gene are KGHSH and LQKENI. CDR3 in amino acids: CASSLGRDRGGQTQYF. As DNA, the CDR3 is TGTGCCAGCTCGCTGGGCCGGGACAGGGGAGGACAGACCCAGTACTTC.

The rearrangement links TRBV10-3 to TRBJ2-5; D may be TRBD2 (6 bases). The DNA end favors TRBJ2-7, so the J call may be wrong. Germline assignment: CDR1 ENHRY and CDR2 SYGVKD. This CDR3 comprises 12 residues. CDR3 amino acids: CATRAGTYEQYF. As DNA, the CDR3 is TGTGCCACCCGGGCTGGGACTTACGAGCAGTACTTC.